This T cell receptor beta chain was observed in a study of shared clonotypes between healthy human individuals. Study background: There were three CD4 naive, three CD4 memory, two CD8 naive and one CD8 memory plates per donor.

Naive CD8 cells, CD45RO-negative and positively selected for CCR7, excluded terminally differentiated effector memory CD45RA+ cells. Repertoires were generated with immunoSEQ multiplex PCR, while TCRdb's copy carries only in-frame clones and drops some. The sample shows about 2 million clones, about 95% of them seen only once. The length of the CDR3 is 18 residues. V lost 2 bases to trimming and J lost 2 bases, with 18 bases between them. CDR1 and CDR2 from the germline V gene are MNHEY and SMNVEV (reference sequence). V gene TRBV27 combines with J gene TRBJ2-2, with D tentatively TRBD2 (7 bases). The sequence was collected from a man younger than 35 in good health. The sample taken for sequencing was naive CD8+ T cells sorted from blood. Here the CDR3 DNA reads TGTGCCAGCAGTTTACTTTGGCGGGGGCGAAAAAACACCGGGGAGCTGTTTTTT. Translated: CASSLLWRGRKNTGELFF.